These 8 T cell receptor beta chains were sequenced from one sample in a study of cytomegalovirus exposure and HLA in healthy donors. Assay: immunoSEQ multiplex PCR; the TCRdb copy retains only in-frame clones and omits some. The table records tens of thousands of clones, around 95% of them present only once. The sequenced material came from PBMCs. The receptor source for this set is a man younger than 30 in good health and CMV-seronegative.

As for this clone: This sample includes further DNA sequences coding for the same CDR3. V gene TRBV2 combines with J gene TRBJ2-1, with 7 nucleotides matching TRBD1. Germline V CDR1 and CDR2: SNHLY, FYNNEI. The CDR3 extends over 14 amino acids. With V trimmed by 5 bases and J by 3 bases, 4 bases remained unmatched. The CDR3 protein is CASSTSGGYNEQFF. The CDR3 DNA follows: TGTGCCAGCAGTACCTCAGGGGGCTACAATGAGCAGTTCTTC.

The chain couples TRBV4-1 to TRBJ1-2; possibly TRBD1 for D (6 bases). CDR3 length: 12 amino acids. The V and J ends lost 4 bases and 6 bases respectively, with 9 bases between them. Germline loops: CDR1 MGHRA, CDR2 YSYEKL. CDR3 DNA: TGCGCCAGCAGCCCCCAGGGGAATGGCTACACCTTC. Protein: CASSPQGNGYTF.

As DNA, the CDR3 is TGTGCCAGCAGACCTACGACAGGGACCCTTAGGGCTTTCTTT. Its protein is CASRPTTGTLRAFF. The chain employs TRBV11-2 and TRBJ1-1; 7 nucleotides line up with TRBD1. Trimming at V came to 6 bases and at J to 11 bases, leaving 15 bases not matched to a gene. Germline assignment: CDR1 SGHAT and CDR2 FQNNGV. This CDR3 is built from 14 residues.

This CDR3 is CASSLAGGPGNEQFF. CDR3 in DNA: TGTGCCAGCAGTTTAGCGGGAGGGCCGGGAAATGAGCAGTTCTTC. V and J are TRBV27 and TRBJ2-1; TRBD2 matches 9 bases. CDR1 and CDR2 from the germline V gene are MNHEY and SMNVEV (reference sequence). There are 15 residues in the CDR3. V was pared by 2 bases and J by 7 bases, with 6 bases of the junction left unmatched.

V is TRBV4-1 and J is TRBJ1-2; the D is unclear. This CDR3 has 15 amino acids. Trimming left V 0 bases short and J 5 bases short, with 13 bases between. Per germline, CDR1 MGHRA and CDR2 YSYEKL. The CDR3 reads CASSQDKELGYGYTF. The CDR3 DNA reads TGCGCCAGCAGCCAAGATAAAGAACTCGGGTATGGCTACACCTTC.

This clone was seen only once. The chain combines TRBV27 with TRBJ2-2, with a weak D call TRBD2 (7 bases). This CDR3 contains 15 residues. Trimming pared 4 bases from V and 5 bases from J, leaving 14 bases between. Germline V gives CDR1 MNHEY, CDR2 SMNVEV (reference sequence). The CDR3 protein is CASSSVGGGTGELFF. The CDR3 DNA reads TGTGCCAGCAGTTCGGTGGGAGGGGGGACCGGGGAGCTGTTTTTT.

V is TRBV6-1 and J is TRBJ1-1, with D hard to call. The CDR3 spans 14 residues. V was shortened by 5 bases and J by 6 bases, with 16 bases between the two germline ends. The germline gives CDR1 MNHNS, CDR2 SASEGT. CDR3 region: CASSREDLPSEAFF. The CDR3 DNA is TGTGCCAGCAGTAGGGAGGATCTTCCCTCTGAAGCTTTCTTT.

This rearrangement joins TRBV5-5 to TRBJ1-1; D not certain. Germline V CDR1 and CDR2: SGHKS, YYEKEE (reference sequence). V was shortened by 3 bases and J by 0 bases, with 9 bases between the two germline ends. The CDR3 is 14 residues long. The chain's CDR3 is CASSYRYMNTEAFF. The CDR3 region has the DNA TGTGCCAGCAGCTACAGATACATGAACACTGAAGCTTTCTTT.